Following are 14 T cell receptor beta chains from one sample sequenced in a study of neoadjuvant anti-PD-1 for oral cavity cancer. Profiling relied on immunoSEQ multiplex PCR, and the TCRdb table lists in-frame clones only, not all of them. Of 13,000 or so clones detected, around 70% appear once; the ten largest clones hold roughly 2.7%. The time point was: after neoadjuvant nivolumab, at surgical resection. Sequences were derived from PBMCs, sampled after nivolumab (anti-PD-1) treatment. Source of these receptors: a person between 40 and 79 years old with oral cavity squamous cell carcinoma.

The chain uses TRBV5-1 and TRBJ1-6; the match to TRBD1 covers 9 bases. Germline V gene data show CDR1 as SGHRS and CDR2 as YFSETQ. V was clipped by 5 bases and J by 7 bases; unmatched bases: 7. This CDR3 is built from 15 residues. The CDR3 nucleotides are TGCGCCAGCAGTCGCTGGGACAGGGCGAATTCACCCCTCCACTTT. Encoded protein: CASSRWDRANSPLHF.

The chain combines TRBV28 with TRBJ2-2; 7 bases line up with TRBD1. V lost 3 bases and J lost 7; bases outside the gene matches: 8. The CDR3 covers 15 residues. CDR1 is MDHEN, CDR2 SYDVKM, per germline. The CDR3 spells CASSFDRDPHGELFF. The CDR3 bases are TGTGCCAGCAGTTTCGACAGGGATCCCCACGGGGAGCTGTTTTTT.

As regards this clone: The sample carries other DNA sequences with the same CDR3. V gene TRBV4-1 combines with J gene TRBJ1-2; D remains ambiguous. The germline V gene has CDR1 MGHRA and CDR2 YSYEKL. V lost 0 bases and J 8 bases, leaving 16 bases between the germline ends. CDR3 length equals 15 residues. The CDR3 DNA reads as TGCGCCAGCAGCCAAGATGTAAGGCGGATGGGAGGCTACACCTTC. It is translated as CASSQDVRRMGGYTF.

This sequence joins TRBV11-2 and TRBJ2-3; 8 nucleotides agree with TRBD1. Germline V lookup: CDR1 SGHAT, CDR2 FQNNGV. CDR3 length: 14 amino acids. V was pared by 5 bases and J by 6 bases, with 7 bases of the junction left unmatched. In DNA, the CDR3 is TGTGCCAGCAGCACTGGACAGGGATATGATACGCAGTATTTT. Residues: CASSTGQGYDTQYF.

The rearrangement links TRBV18 to TRBJ2-1, with D unclear. The CDR3 is 15 amino acids. Trimming removed 0 bases at V and 8 bases at J, with 14 bases between. The germline V gene encodes CDR1 KGHSH and CDR2 LQKENI. The CDR3 DNA is TGTGCCAGCTCACCACCAGGTGGGTACATCTATGAGCAGTTCTTC. Amino acids: CASSPPGGYIYEQFF.

The gene calls are TRBV2 and TRBJ2-3; 7 bases line up with TRBD1. Germline loops: CDR1 SNHLY, CDR2 FYNNEI. The CDR3 is made up of 15 amino acids. V lost 6 bases, J lost 2 bases, and 8 bases stayed unmatched. The CDR3 sequence: CASSQQGSHTDTQYF. The CDR3 coding sequence is TGTGCCAGCAGCCAACAGGGGTCCCACACAGATACGCAGTATTTT. Combining the CDR3 with reference TRBV2 and TRBJ2-3 gives the whole variable domain EPEVTQTPSHQVTQMGQEVILRCVPISNHLYFYWYRQILGQKVEFLVSFYNNEISEKSEIFDDQFSVERPDGSNFTLKIRSTKLEDSAMYFCASSQQGSHTDTQYFGPGTRLTVL.

This clone was seen once. The chain has TRBV6-1 and TRBJ1-4; D ambiguous. Trimming shortened V by 7 bases and J by 0 bases, and 12 bases separated the two germline ends. The CDR3 spans 15 residues. Germline V lookup: CDR1 MNHNS, CDR2 SASEGT. CDR3 protein: CASMASLATNEKLFF. CDR3 DNA: TGTGCCAGCATGGCCTCGCTTGCAACTAATGAAAAACTGTTTTTT.

V gene TRBV5-1 combines with J gene TRBJ2-3; D is unresolved. Germline-derived CDR1 and CDR2 are SGHRS and YFSETQ. The CDR3 is 12 residues long. Trimming pared 2 bases from V and 3 bases from J, leaving 4 bases between. The DNA for the CDR3 is TGCGCCAGCAGCTTCGCGACAGATACGCAGTATTTT. Amino acids: CASSFATDTQYF.

The rearrangement uses TRBV11-2 and TRBJ2-1; 11 nucleotides match TRBD2. CDR1 and CDR2 (germline): SGHAT, FQNNGV. The V gene end was trimmed by 0 bases and the J gene end by 12 bases; junction bases not matched to a gene: 13. The CDR3 loop spans 17 amino acids. The CDR3 spells CASSLDRMGGTSGGQFF. CDR3 nucleotide sequence: TGTGCCAGCAGCTTAGATAGGATGGGGGGGACTAGCGGCGGGCAGTTCTTC.

The V gene is TRBV5-1, the J gene TRBJ2-7; no firm D call. The CDR3 totals 14 residues. Trimming removed 4 bases from V and 1 base from J, with 12 bases in between. Germline V gene lookup returns CDR1 SGHRS and CDR2 YFSETQ. CDR3 in DNA: TGCGCCAGCAGCGCCACACTGGGGTCCTACGAGCAGTACTTC. This codes for CASSATLGSYEQYF.

The chain uses TRBV7-8 and TRBJ1-4, with TRBD1 matching over 7 bases. CDR3 length equals 18 residues. The V and J ends lost 2 bases and 4 bases, in that order; junction bases with no gene match: 13. Germline V gene sequence: CDR1 SGHVS, CDR2 FQNEAQ. The chain's CDR3 is CASSLRQGLEDNNEKLFF. CDR3 nucleotides: TGTGCCAGCAGCTTACGACAGGGTTTGGAGGACAATAATGAAAAACTGTTTTTT.

The chain couples TRBV5-4 to TRBJ2-7; unclear D gene. In germline, CDR1 is SGHNT, CDR2 YYREEE (reference sequence). The CDR3 totals 13 residues. V was clipped by 1 base and J by 2 bases, with 7 bases between them. This CDR3 is CASSLSGTYEQYF. In DNA, the CDR3 is TGTGCCAGCAGCTTGTCCGGCACCTACGAGCAGTACTTC.

This chain connects TRBV18 to TRBJ2-7; 7 nucleotides align to TRBD1. The ends lost 3 bases at V and 3 bases at J; junction bases unmatched: 2. The CDR3 is 13 amino acids. CDR1 and CDR2 (germline): KGHSH, LQKENI. The CDR3 sequence: CASSPGQSYEQYF. CDR3 DNA: TGTGCCAGCTCACCGGGACAGAGCTACGAGCAGTACTTC.

The J gene is TRBJ1-1, the V gene TRBV9, with unresolved D. Deletions cut 1 base from V and 4 bases from J, with 8 bases between. The CDR3 runs 13 residues. Germline V CDR1 and CDR2: SGDLS, YYNGEE. The CDR3 spells CASSVQQLTEAFF. In nucleotides, the CDR3 is TGTGCCAGCAGCGTACAACAGCTCACTGAAGCTTTCTTT.